Listed below are T cell receptor beta chains from one sample, sequenced in a study of neurological immune-mediated disorders. TCRdb passed the 5' RACE reads through MiXCR, listing each CDR3 protein once. The top ten clones hold roughly 5% of a sample with approximately 89,000 distinct CDR3 sequences, less than 15% of them seen once. What was sequenced was PBMCs. The receptors come from a female donor with HTLV-1-associated myelopathy (HAM/TSP). CDR3s include the opening cysteine and the closing phenylalanine or tryptophan. Fields, in order: J gene, D gene, V gene, clone size, CDR3 DNA, CDR3 protein. D genes are given only for firm matches. The size field is filled for only some rows; it gives once, few, many or a size class.

J gene: TRBJ1-1
D gene: -
V gene: TRBV18
clone size: once
CDR3 DNA: TGTGCCAGCTCACCTACCGAAAGAGACACTGAAGCTTTCTTT
CDR3 protein: CASSPTERDTEAFF

J gene: TRBJ2-5
D gene: TRBD2
V gene: TRBV20-1
clone size: many
CDR3 DNA: TGCAGTGCTAGAAATTTAGCGGGAGGGTGGACCCAGTACTTC
CDR3 protein: CSARNLAGGWTQYF

J gene: TRBJ2-3
D gene: -
V gene: TRBV20-1
clone size: many
CDR3 DNA: TGCAGTGCTAGACTAGAGGAGGCAGATACGCAGTATTTT
CDR3 protein: CSARLEEADTQYF

J gene: TRBJ1-2
D gene: -
V gene: TRBV2
clone size: many
CDR3 DNA: TGTGCCAGCAGTGAAGGGGTGGGACAAAGCCTTTATGGCTACACCTTC
CDR3 protein: CASSEGVGQSLYGYTF

J gene: TRBJ2-2
D gene: TRBD2
V gene: TRBV6-5
clone size: few
CDR3 DNA: TGTGCCAGCCGCGGTCTAGCGGGGGCAGGGGAGCTGTTTTTT
CDR3 protein: CASRGLAGAGELFF

J gene: TRBJ2-1
D gene: TRBD1
V gene: TRBV5-1
clone size: many
CDR3 DNA: TGCGCCAGCAGCTCAGGGACAGGGGAATCGAATGAGCAGTTCTTC
CDR3 protein: CASSSGTGESNEQFF

J gene: TRBJ2-7
D gene: -
V gene: TRBV5-1
clone size: many
CDR3 DNA: TGCGCCAGCGGCCAGGCCACCTACGAGCAGTACTTC
CDR3 protein: CASGQATYEQYF

J gene: TRBJ1-6
D gene: -
V gene: TRBV4-1
clone size: many
CDR3 DNA: TGCGCCAGCAGCCATCACGGGTACGGGAATTCACCCCTCCACTTT
CDR3 protein: CASSHHGYGNSPLHF

J gene: TRBJ1-2
D gene: TRBD1
V gene: TRBV12-3/TRBV12-4
clone size: many
CDR3 DNA: TGTGCCAGCAGGCGAACAGGGGAGGGCTATGGCTACACCTTC
CDR3 protein: CASRRTGEGYGYTF

J gene: TRBJ2-1
D gene: TRBD2
V gene: TRBV7-2
clone size: many
CDR3 DNA: TGTGCCAGCAGCTTAGAACTAGCGGGGGGAAATGAGCAGTTCTTC
CDR3 protein: CASSLELAGGNEQFF

J gene: TRBJ2-7
D gene: TRBD1
V gene: TRBV29-1
clone size: many
CDR3 DNA: TGCAGCGTTCGGGACAGGGGATTCTACGAGCAGTACTTC
CDR3 protein: CSVRDRGFYEQYF

J gene: TRBJ2-3
D gene: TRBD2
V gene: TRBV24-1
clone size: few
CDR3 DNA: TGTGCCACCAGTGATTTAGGCCTAGCGGGGGGGCTGCCAGATACGCAGTATTTT
CDR3 protein: CATSDLGLAGGLPDTQYF

J gene: TRBJ2-1
D gene: -
V gene: TRBV5-1
clone size: many
CDR3 DNA: TGCGCCAGCAGCTTGTTAGCGAATGAGCAGTTCTTC
CDR3 protein: CASSLLANEQFF

J gene: TRBJ1-6
D gene: TRBD1
V gene: TRBV12-3/TRBV12-4
clone size: many
CDR3 DNA: TGTGCCAGCAGTCCCCGGACAGGCGGTAATTCACCCCTCCACTTT
CDR3 protein: CASSPRTGGNSPLHF

J gene: TRBJ2-7
D gene: -
V gene: TRBV5-1
clone size: once
CDR3 DNA: TGCGCCAGCAGCTTGGGGATTAGGAGCTCCTACGAGCAGTACTTC
CDR3 protein: CASSLGIRSSYEQYF

J gene: TRBJ2-2
D gene: -
V gene: TRBV5-1
clone size: -
CDR3 DNA: TGCGGCAGCAGCTACAGAATAGACACTATCGGGGAGCTGTTTTTT
CDR3 protein: CGSSYRIDTIGELFF

J gene: TRBJ1-5
D gene: -
V gene: TRBV7-8
clone size: -
CDR3 DNA: TGTGCCAGCAGCTTAGCTCGAGAAAATCAGCCCCAGCATTTT
CDR3 protein: CASSLARENQPQHF

J gene: TRBJ1-2
D gene: -
V gene: TRBV27
clone size: many
CDR3 DNA: TGTGCCTACGGGGGGGCGAACTATGGCTACACCTTC
CDR3 protein: CAYGGANYGYTF

J gene: TRBJ2-3
D gene: TRBD2
V gene: TRBV2
clone size: many
CDR3 DNA: TGTGCCAGCAGACCCGCTAGCGGGGGGGCAGATACGCAGTATTTT
CDR3 protein: CASRPASGGADTQYF

J gene: TRBJ2-7
D gene: -
V gene: TRBV5-1
clone size: -
CDR3 DNA: TGCGCCAGCAGCTACGACGCCGCCTACGATCAGTACTTC
CDR3 protein: CASSYDAAYDQYF

J gene: TRBJ1-4
D gene: -
V gene: TRBV4-1
clone size: many
CDR3 DNA: TGCGCCAGCAGCCAAGATCTTGGGGCAGGGCGGGAAAAACTGTTTTTT
CDR3 protein: CASSQDLGAGREKLFF

J gene: TRBJ2-5
D gene: -
V gene: TRBV7-2
clone size: -
CDR3 DNA: TGTGCCAGAAGCTTAGTGGGGGGGGCAATAGAGACCCAGTACTTC
CDR3 protein: CARSLVGGAIETQYF

J gene: TRBJ2-5
D gene: -
V gene: TRBV10-3
clone size: many
CDR3 DNA: TGTGCCATCAGTGTGTTTCAAGAGACCCAGTACTTC
CDR3 protein: CAISVFQETQYF

J gene: TRBJ2-3
D gene: TRBD2
V gene: TRBV20-1
clone size: many
CDR3 DNA: TGCAGTGCCAAGCGGGGAGATACGCAGTATTTT
CDR3 protein: CSAKRGDTQYF

J gene: TRBJ1-3
D gene: -
V gene: TRBV28
clone size: many
CDR3 DNA: TGTGCCAGCAGTCCGGGGGGGGGCAACTCTGGAAACACCATATATTTT
CDR3 protein: CASSPGGGNSGNTIYF

J gene: TRBJ1-2
D gene: -
V gene: TRBV29-1
clone size: many
CDR3 DNA: TGCAGCGTTGAAAAGGGGGGCTATGGCTACACCTTC
CDR3 protein: CSVEKGGYGYTF

J gene: TRBJ2-5
D gene: -
V gene: TRBV7-7
clone size: -
CDR3 DNA: TGTGCCAGCAGCTTAGGGACGGGACCGGGACAAGAGACCCAGTACTTC
CDR3 protein: CASSLGTGPGQETQYF

J gene: TRBJ2-3
D gene: -
V gene: TRBV10-3
clone size: few
CDR3 DNA: TGTGCCATCAGTCCCGGATCAGATACGCAGTATTTT
CDR3 protein: CAISPGSDTQYF

J gene: TRBJ2-3
D gene: TRBD1
V gene: TRBV5-1
clone size: -
CDR3 DNA: TGCGCCAGCAGCTTGGGACAGGGTCCAGATACGCAGTATTTT
CDR3 protein: CASSLGQGPDTQYF

J gene: TRBJ1-3
D gene: -
V gene: TRBV4-1
clone size: many
CDR3 DNA: TGCGCCAGCAGCCAAGAACAGGCAGCCGGTTTTGACACCATATATTTT
CDR3 protein: CASSQEQAAGFDTIYF

J gene: TRBJ2-1
D gene: TRBD2
V gene: TRBV7-6
clone size: few
CDR3 DNA: TGTGCCAGCAGCCAGCGGGGAGGGAGGTCCTACAATGAGCAGTTCTTC
CDR3 protein: CASSQRGGRSYNEQFF

J gene: TRBJ2-1
D gene: TRBD2
V gene: TRBV6-4
clone size: -
CDR3 DNA: TGTGCCAGCAGTTCGGGGGGGCCCTACAATGAGCAGTTCTTC
CDR3 protein: CASSSGGPYNEQFF

J gene: TRBJ1-1
D gene: -
V gene: TRBV10-2
clone size: -
CDR3 DNA: TGCGCCAGCAGTACAGGGTCGGCCACTGAAGCTTTCTTT
CDR3 protein: CASSTGSATEAFF

J gene: TRBJ2-5
D gene: -
V gene: TRBV10-3
clone size: -
CDR3 DNA: TGTGCCATCAGTGGTACAAGAATCGGAGGCCAAGAGACCCAGTACTTC
CDR3 protein: CAISGTRIGGQETQYF

J gene: TRBJ1-1
D gene: -
V gene: TRBV20-1
clone size: many
CDR3 DNA: TGCAGTGCTAGAGATGAGGGACGGGCCACTGAAGCTTTCTTT
CDR3 protein: CSARDEGRATEAFF

J gene: TRBJ2-3
D gene: -
V gene: TRBV2
clone size: -
CDR3 DNA: TGTGCCAGCAGGGTAGTGGGGGTGGTAGAAGATACGCAGTATTTT
CDR3 protein: CASRVVGVVEDTQYF

J gene: TRBJ2-7
D gene: TRBD1
V gene: TRBV20-1
clone size: few
CDR3 DNA: TGCAGTTCTAGGGGGGGACAGGGGGCTTACGAGCAGTACTTC
CDR3 protein: CSSRGGQGAYEQYF